These 3 T cell receptor beta chains share one sample of origin, sequenced in a study of cytomegalovirus exposure and HLA in healthy donors. Using immunoSEQ multiplex PCR, the repertoire was profiled, and TCRdb retains in-frame clones only, with some absent. The sample holds roughly 140,000 clones, around nine tenths seen once. The sequenced sample was PBMCs. These receptors all come from a woman aged 18-29 years in good health and CMV-seropositive.

This chain joins TRBV11-2 and TRBJ2-1; 10 bases line up with TRBD1. CDR1 is SGHAT and CDR2 is FQNNGV in the germline V gene. The CDR3 has 15 residues. Losses at the gene ends were 5 bases for V and 7 bases for J; bases not matched to a gene: 8. The CDR3: CASSPSRDRGNEQFF. In DNA form, the CDR3 reads TGTGCCAGCAGCCCCAGCAGGGACAGGGGAAATGAGCAGTTCTTC. Using reference TRBV11-2 and TRBJ2-1 for the parts outside the CDR3, the full variable domain is EAGVAQSPRYKIIEKRQSVAFWCNPISGHATLYWYQQILGQGPKLLIQFQNNGVVDDSQLPKDRFSAERLKGVDSTLKIQPAKLEDSAVYLCASSPSRDRGNEQFFGPGTRLTVL.

This chain links TRBV18 with TRBJ2-2; D remains ambiguous. Trimming removed 3 bases at V and 5 bases at J, with 19 bases between. The CDR3 totals 17 residues. Germline-derived CDR1 and CDR2 are KGHSH and LQKENI. The CDR3 DNA is TGTGCCAGCTCACCCAGGTTACCAGACCTACAGACCGGGGAGCTGTTTTTT. Protein: CASSPRLPDLQTGELFF.

The chain carries TRBV7-2 and TRBJ1-1, with D perhaps TRBD1 (5 bases). Per germline, CDR1 SGHTA and CDR2 FQGNSA. V was cut by 5 bases and J by 1 base, with 8 bases left in between. This CDR3 has 13 residues. CDR3 amino acids: CASSLQENTEAFF. The CDR3 DNA reads TGTGCCAGCAGCCTACAGGAGAACACTGAAGCTTTCTTT. The complete variable domain, with remaining parts taken from reference TRBV7-2 and TRBJ1-1, reads GAGVSQSPSNKVTEKGKDVELRCDPISGHTALYWYRQSLGQGLEFLIYFQGNSAPDKSGLPSDRFSAERTGGSVSTLTIQRTQQEDSAVYLCASSLQENTEAFFGQGTRLTVV.